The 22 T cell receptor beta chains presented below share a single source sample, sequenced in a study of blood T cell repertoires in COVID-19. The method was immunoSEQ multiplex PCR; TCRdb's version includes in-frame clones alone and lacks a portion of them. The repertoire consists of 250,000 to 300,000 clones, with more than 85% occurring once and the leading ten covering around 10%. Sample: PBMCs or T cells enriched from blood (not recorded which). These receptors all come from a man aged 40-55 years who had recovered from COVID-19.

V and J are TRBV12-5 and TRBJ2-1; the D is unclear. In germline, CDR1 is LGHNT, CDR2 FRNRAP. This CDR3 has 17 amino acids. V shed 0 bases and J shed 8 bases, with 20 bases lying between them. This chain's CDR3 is CASGLVGAVLPTYEQFF. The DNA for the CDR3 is TGTGCTAGTGGTTTGGTCGGCGCGGTCCTCCCTACATATGAGCAGTTCTTC.

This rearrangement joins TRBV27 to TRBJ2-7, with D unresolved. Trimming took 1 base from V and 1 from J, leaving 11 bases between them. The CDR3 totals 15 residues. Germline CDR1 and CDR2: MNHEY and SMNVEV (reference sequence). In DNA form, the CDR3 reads TGTGCCAGCAGTTTATATTCCAGGTCTTCCTACGAGCAGTACTTC. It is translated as CASSLYSRSSYEQYF.

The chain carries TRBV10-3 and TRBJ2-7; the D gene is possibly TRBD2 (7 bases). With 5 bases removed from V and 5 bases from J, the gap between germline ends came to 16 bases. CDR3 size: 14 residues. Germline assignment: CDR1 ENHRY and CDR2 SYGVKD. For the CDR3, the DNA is TGTGCCATCAGTTCCTATGAGGGGGGGAACGAGCAGTACTTC. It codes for CAISSYEGGNEQYF.

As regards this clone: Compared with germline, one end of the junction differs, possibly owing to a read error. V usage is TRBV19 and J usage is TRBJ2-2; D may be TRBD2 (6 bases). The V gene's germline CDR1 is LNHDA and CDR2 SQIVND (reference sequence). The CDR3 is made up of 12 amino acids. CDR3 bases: TGTGCTAGTAGTCGCGGGGTCGGGGAGCTGTTTTTT. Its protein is CASSRGVGELFF.

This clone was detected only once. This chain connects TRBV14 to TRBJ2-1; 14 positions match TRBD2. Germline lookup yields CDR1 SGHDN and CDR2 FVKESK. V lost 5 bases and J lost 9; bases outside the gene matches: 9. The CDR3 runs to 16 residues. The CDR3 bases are TGTGCCAGCAGCAAGGGACTAGCGGGAGATAGTAGTGAGCAGTTCTTC. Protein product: CASSKGLAGDSSEQFF.

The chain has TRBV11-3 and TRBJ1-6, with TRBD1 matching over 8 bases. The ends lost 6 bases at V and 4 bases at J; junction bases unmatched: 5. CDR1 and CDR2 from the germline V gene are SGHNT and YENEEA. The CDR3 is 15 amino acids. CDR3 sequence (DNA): TGTGCCAGCAGTGGTGACAGGGGTTATAATTCACCCCTCCACTTT. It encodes CASSGDRGYNSPLHF. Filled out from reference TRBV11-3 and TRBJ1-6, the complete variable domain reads EAGVVQSPRYKIIEKKQPVAFWCNPISGHNTLYWYLQNLGQGPELLIRYENEEAVDDSQLPKDRFSAERLKGVDSTLKIQPAELGDSAVYLCASSGDRGYNSPLHFGNGTRLTVT.

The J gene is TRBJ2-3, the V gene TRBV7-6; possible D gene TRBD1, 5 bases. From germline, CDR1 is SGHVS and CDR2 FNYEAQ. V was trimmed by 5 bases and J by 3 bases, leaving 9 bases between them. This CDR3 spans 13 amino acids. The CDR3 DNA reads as TGTGCCAGCAGCCGTGGGGCAACAGATACGCAGTATTTT. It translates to CASSRGATDTQYF. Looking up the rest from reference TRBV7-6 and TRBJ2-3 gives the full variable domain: GAGVSQSPRYKVTKRGQDVALRCDPISGHVSLYWYRQALGQGPEFLTYFNYEAQQDKSGLPNDRFSAERPEGSISTLTIQRTEQRDSAMYRCASSRGATDTQYFGPGTRLTVL.

The CDR3 loop is CASSAGLAGGPTDTQYF. CDR3 in DNA: TGTGCCAGCAGCGCCGGACTAGCGGGGGGCCCGACGGATACGCAGTATTTT. The chain combines TRBV5-8 with TRBJ2-3, with 14 bases identical to TRBD2. Germline CDR1 and CDR2: SGHTS and YDEGEE. The length of the CDR3 is 17 residues. V was pared by 4 bases and J by 6 bases, with 10 bases of the junction left unmatched.

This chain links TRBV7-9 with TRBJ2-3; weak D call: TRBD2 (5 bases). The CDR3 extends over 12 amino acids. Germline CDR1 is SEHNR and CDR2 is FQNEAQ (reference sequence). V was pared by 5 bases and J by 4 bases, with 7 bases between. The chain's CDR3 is CASSQLADTQYF. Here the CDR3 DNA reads TGTGCCAGCAGCCAACTAGCAGATACGCAGTATTTT.

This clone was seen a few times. CDR3 protein: CASSVVGGDGTDTQYF. CDR3 nucleotides: TGTGCCAGCAGCGTAGTTGGAGGGGATGGCACAGATACGCAGTATTTT. V is TRBV9 and J is TRBJ2-3; the D gene is possibly TRBD2 (6 bases). V shed 0 bases and J shed 1 base, with 12 bases lying between them. The CDR3 contains 16 residues. Germline V gene sequence: CDR1 SGDLS, CDR2 YYNGEE.

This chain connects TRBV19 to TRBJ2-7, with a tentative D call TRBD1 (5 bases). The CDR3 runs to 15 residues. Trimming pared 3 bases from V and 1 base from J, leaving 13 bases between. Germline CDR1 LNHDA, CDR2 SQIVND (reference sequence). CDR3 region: CASSMWGRTSYEQYF. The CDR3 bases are TGTGCCAGTAGTATGTGGGGCAGAACATCCTACGAGCAGTACTTC.

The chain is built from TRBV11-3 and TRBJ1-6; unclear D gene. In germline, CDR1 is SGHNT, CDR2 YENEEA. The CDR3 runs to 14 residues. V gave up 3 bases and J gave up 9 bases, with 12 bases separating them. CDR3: CASSFQDLGSPLHF. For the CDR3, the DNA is TGTGCCAGCAGCTTTCAGGATTTGGGTTCACCCCTCCACTTT.

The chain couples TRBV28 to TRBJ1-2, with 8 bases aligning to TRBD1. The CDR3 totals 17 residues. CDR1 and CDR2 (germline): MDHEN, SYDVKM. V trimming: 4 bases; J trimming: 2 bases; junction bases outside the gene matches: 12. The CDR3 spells CASSSPSPGQENYGYTF. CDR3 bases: TGTGCCAGCAGTTCTCCCAGTCCGGGACAGGAGAACTATGGCTACACCTTC.

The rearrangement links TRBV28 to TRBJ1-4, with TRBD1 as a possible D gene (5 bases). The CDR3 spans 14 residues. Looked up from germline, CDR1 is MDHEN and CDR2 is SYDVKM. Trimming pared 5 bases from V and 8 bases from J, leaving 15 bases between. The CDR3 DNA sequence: TGTGCCAGCAGTACCGGGGGGACGCTGGAAAAACTGTTTTTT. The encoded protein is CASSTGGTLEKLFF.

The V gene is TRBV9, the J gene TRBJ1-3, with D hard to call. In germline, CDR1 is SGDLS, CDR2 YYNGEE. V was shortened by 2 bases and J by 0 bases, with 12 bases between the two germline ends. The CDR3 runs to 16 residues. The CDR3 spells CASSVASSNSGNTIYF. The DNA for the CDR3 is TGTGCCAGCAGCGTCGCCTCATCTAACTCTGGAAACACCATATATTTT.

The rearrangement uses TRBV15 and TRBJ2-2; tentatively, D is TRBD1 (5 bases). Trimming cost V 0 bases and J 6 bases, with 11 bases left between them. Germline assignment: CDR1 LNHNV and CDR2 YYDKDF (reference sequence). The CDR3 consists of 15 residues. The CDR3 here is CATSREISGPGELFF. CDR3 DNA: TGTGCCACCAGCAGAGAGATTTCAGGGCCCGGGGAGCTGTTTTTT.

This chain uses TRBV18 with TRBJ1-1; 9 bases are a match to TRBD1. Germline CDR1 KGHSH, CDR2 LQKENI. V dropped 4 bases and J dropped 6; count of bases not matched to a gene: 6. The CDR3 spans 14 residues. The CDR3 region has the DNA TGTGCCAGCTCACTCCAAACAGGGGGCCCTGAAGCTTTCTTT. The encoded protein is CASSLQTGGPEAFF.

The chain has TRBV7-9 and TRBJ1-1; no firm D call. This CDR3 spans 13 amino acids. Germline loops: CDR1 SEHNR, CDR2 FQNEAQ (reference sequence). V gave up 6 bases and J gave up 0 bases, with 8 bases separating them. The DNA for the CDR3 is TGTGCCAGCAGGGGCAATTTGAACACTGAAGCTTTCTTT. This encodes CASRGNLNTEAFF.

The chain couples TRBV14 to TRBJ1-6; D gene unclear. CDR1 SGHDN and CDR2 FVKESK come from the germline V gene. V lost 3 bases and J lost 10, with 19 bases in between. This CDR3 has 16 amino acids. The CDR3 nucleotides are TGTGCCAGCAGCCACTACCGACCAATTAACGGGTCACCCCTCCACTTT. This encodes CASSHYRPINGSPLHF.

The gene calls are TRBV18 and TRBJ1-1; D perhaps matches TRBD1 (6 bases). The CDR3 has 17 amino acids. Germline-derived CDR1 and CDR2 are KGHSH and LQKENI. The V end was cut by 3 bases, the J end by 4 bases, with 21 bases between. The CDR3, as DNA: TGTGCCAGCTCACCCCCATGGGGACAATCTTATGGCACTGAAGCTTTCTTT. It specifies CASSPPWGQSYGTEAFF.

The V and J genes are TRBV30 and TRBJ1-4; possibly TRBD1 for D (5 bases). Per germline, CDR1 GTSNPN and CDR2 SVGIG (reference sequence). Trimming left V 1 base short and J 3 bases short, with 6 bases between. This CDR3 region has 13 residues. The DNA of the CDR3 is TGTGCCTGGAGTGCGACAGCTAATGAAAAACTGTTTTTT. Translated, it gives CAWSATANEKLFF.

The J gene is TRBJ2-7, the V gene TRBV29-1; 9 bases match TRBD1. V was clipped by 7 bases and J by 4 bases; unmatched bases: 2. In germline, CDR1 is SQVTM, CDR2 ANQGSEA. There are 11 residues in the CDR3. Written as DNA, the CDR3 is TGCAGCGCTGGGACAGGGTACGAGCAGTACTTC. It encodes CSAGTGYEQYF.